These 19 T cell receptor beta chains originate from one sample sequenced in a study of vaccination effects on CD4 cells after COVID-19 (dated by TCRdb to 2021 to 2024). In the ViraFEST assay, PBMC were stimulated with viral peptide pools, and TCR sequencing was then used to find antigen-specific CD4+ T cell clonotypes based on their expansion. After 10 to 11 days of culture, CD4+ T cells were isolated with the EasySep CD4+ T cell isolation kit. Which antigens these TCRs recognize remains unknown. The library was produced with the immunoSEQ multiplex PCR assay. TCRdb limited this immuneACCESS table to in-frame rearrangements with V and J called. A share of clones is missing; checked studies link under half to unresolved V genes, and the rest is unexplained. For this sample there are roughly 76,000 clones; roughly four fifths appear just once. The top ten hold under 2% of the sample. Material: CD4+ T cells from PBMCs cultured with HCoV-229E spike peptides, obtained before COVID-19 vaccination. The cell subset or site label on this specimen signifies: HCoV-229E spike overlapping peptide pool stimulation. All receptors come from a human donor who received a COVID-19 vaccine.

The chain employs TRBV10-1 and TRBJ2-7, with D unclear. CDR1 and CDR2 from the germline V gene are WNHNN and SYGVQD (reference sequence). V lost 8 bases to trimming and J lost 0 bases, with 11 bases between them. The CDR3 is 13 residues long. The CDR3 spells CASQNPFSYEQYV. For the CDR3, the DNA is TGCGCCAGCCAAAACCCTTTCTCCTACGAGCAGTACGTC.

The CDR3 nucleotides read TGTGCCAGCAGCTCACGATCGAGGAGGGAGACCCAGTACTTC. Residues: CASSSRSRRETQYF. The chain joins TRBV7-8 to TRBJ2-5, with D possibly matching TRBD2 (5 bases). Deletions cut 4 bases from V and 5 bases from J, with 14 bases between. CDR1 is SGHVS, CDR2 FQNEAQ, per germline. The CDR3 has 14 amino acids. The whole variable domain, filled in from reference TRBV7-8 and TRBJ2-5, reads GAGVSQSPRYKVAKRGQDVALRCDPISGHVSLFWYQQALGQGPEFLTYFQNEAQLDKSGLPSDRFFAERPEGSVSTLKIQRTQQEDSAVYLCASSSRSRRETQYFGPGTRLLVL.

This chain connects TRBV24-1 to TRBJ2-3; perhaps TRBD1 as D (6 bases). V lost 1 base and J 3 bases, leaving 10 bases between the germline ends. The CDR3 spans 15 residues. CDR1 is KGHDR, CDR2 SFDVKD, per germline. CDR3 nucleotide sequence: TGTGCCACCAGTGATTTAGCAGGGGCGACAGATACGCAGTATTTT. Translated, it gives CATSDLAGATDTQYF.

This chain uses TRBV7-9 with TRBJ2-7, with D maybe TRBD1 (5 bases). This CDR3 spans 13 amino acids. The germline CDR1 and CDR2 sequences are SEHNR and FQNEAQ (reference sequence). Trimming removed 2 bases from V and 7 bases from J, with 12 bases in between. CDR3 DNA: TGTGCCAGCAGCTTACGCGCCAGGGCAGAGCAGTACGTC. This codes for CASSLRARAEQYV.

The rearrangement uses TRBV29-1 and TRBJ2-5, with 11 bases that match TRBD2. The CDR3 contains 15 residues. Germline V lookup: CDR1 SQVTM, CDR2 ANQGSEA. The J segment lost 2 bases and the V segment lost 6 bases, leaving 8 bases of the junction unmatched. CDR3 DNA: TGCAGCGTAGAAACTAGCGGGGGAGAACAAGAGACCCAGTACTTC. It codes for CSVETSGGEQETQYF.

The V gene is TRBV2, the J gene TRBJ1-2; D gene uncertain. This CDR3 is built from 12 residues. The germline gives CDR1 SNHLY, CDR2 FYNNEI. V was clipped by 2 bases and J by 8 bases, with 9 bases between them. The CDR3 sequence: CASSELRYGYTF. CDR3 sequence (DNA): TGTGCCAGCAGTGAACTGCGGTACGGCTACACCTTC.

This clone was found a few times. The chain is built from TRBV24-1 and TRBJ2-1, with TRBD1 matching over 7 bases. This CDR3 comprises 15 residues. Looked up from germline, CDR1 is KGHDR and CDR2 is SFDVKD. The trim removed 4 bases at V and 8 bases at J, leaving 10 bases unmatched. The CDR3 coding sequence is TGTGCCACCAGTGAAAAGACAGGGATCGGTGATGAGCAGTTCTTC. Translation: CATSEKTGIGDEQFF.

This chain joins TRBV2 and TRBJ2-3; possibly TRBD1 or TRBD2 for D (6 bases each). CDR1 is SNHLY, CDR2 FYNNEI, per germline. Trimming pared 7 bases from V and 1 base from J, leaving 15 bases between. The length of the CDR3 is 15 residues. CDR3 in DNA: TGTGCCAGCACGTTCGGGGGCGGGGGCACAGATACGCAGTATTTT. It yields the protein CASTFGGGGTDTQYF.

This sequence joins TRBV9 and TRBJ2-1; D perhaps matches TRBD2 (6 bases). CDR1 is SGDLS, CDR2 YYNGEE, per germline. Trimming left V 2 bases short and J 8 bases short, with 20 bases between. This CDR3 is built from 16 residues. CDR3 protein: CASSVVPRGPGDEQFF. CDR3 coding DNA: TGTGCCAGCAGCGTGGTGCCGAGGGGCCCGGGGGATGAGCAGTTCTTC.

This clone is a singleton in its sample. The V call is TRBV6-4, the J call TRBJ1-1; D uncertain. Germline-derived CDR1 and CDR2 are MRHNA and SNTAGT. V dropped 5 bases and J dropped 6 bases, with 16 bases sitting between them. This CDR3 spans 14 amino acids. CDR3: CASSQTRAAPEAFF. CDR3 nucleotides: TGTGCCAGCAGTCAGACAAGGGCGGCACCTGAAGCTTTCTTT.

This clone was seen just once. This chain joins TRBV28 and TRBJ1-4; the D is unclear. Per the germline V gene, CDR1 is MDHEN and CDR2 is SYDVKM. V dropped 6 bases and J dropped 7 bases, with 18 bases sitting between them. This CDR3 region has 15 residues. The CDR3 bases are TGTGCCAGCAGGATGCGGGGAGCCGGTGGTGAAAAACTGTTTTTT. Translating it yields CASRMRGAGGEKLFF.

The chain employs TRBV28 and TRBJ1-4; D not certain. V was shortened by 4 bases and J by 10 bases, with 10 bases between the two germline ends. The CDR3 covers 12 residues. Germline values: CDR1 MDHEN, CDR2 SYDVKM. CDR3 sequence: CASSSPEGKLFF. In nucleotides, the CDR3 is TGTGCCAGCAGTTCCCCGGAGGGAAAACTGTTTTTT.

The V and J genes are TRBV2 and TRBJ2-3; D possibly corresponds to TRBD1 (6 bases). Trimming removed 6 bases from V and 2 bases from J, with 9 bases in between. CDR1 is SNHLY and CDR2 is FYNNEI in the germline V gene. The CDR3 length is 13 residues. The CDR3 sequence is CASSGQPTDTQYF. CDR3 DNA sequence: TGTGCCAGCAGCGGACAGCCCACAGATACGCAGTATTTT.

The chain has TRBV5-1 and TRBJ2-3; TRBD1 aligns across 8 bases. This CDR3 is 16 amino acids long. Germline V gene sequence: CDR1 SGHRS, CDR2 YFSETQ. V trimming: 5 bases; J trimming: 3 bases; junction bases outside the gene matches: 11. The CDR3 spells CASSSLGQGMTDTQYF. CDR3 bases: TGCGCCAGCAGTAGCCTAGGACAGGGAATGACAGATACGCAGTATTTT.

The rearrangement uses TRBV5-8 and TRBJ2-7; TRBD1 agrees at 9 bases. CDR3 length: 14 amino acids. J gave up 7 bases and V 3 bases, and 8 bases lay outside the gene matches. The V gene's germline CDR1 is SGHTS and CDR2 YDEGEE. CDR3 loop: CASSSTGTGIEQYV. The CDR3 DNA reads TGTGCCAGCAGCTCCACCGGGACAGGGATAGAGCAGTACGTC.

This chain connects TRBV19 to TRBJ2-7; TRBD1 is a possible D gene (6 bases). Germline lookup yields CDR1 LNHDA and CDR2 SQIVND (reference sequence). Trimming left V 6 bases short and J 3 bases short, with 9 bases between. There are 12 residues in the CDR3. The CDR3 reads CASRDRFYEQYV. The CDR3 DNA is TGTGCCAGTAGAGACAGGTTCTACGAGCAGTACGTC.

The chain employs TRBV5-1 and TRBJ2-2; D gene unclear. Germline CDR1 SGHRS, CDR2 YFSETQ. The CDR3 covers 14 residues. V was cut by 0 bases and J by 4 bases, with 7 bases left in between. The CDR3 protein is CASSLGSGTGELFF. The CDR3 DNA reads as TGCGCCAGCAGCTTGGGGTCTGGCACCGGGGAGCTGTTTTTT.

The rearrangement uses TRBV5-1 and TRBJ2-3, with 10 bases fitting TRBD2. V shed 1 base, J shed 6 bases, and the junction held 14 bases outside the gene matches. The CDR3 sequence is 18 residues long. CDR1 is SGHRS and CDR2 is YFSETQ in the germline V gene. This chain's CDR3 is CASSLPEVVAGGKDTQYF. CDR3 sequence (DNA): TGCGCCAGCAGCTTGCCCGAGGTCGTAGCGGGGGGAAAGGATACGCAGTATTTT.

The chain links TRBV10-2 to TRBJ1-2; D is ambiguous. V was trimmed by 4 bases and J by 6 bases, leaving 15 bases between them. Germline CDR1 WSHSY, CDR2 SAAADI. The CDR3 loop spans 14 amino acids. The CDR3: CASSVPSLQNGYTF. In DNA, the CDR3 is TGCGCCAGCAGTGTCCCCAGTCTACAGAATGGCTACACCTTC.